These 21 T cell receptor beta chains originate from one sample sequenced in a study of neoadjuvant anti-PD-1 for oral cavity cancer. Here immunoSEQ multiplex PCR was the method, and the copy in TCRdb shows in-frame clones only, minus some. The sample holds around 34,000 clones, approximately 87% seen once. Sequencing was performed on PBMCs, taken before nivolumab (anti-PD-1) treatment. Receptor source: a person aged 35-80 years with oral cavity squamous cell carcinoma.

The chain joins TRBV5-1 to TRBJ2-5, with TRBD2 as a possible D gene (6 bases). Looked up from germline, CDR1 is SGHRS and CDR2 is YFSETQ. The V end lost 3 bases, the J end lost 11 bases, and 14 bases lay between the germline ends. The CDR3 covers 12 residues. The CDR3 sequence is CASSSEGPLQYF. The CDR3 DNA follows: TGCGCCAGCAGCTCGGAGGGCCCCTTACAGTACTTC.

This chain joins TRBV4-1 and TRBJ1-5, with 9 bases that match TRBD1. This CDR3 comprises 14 residues. Looked up from germline, CDR1 is MGHRA and CDR2 is YSYEKL. V trimming: 3 bases; J trimming: 5 bases; junction bases outside the gene matches: 2. The CDR3 nucleotides are TGCGCCAGCAGCCATCGGACAGGGGATCAGCCCCAGCATTTT. Its protein is CASSHRTGDQPQHF.

The rearrangement joins TRBV5-6 to TRBJ2-7, with D uncertain. This CDR3 has 14 residues. Germline V gives CDR1 SGHDT, CDR2 YYEEEE. V lost 4 bases and J lost 2, with 13 bases in between. Here the CDR3 reads CASSPDWDAYEQYF. The CDR3 region has the DNA TGTGCCAGCAGCCCCGATTGGGATGCCTACGAGCAGTACTTC.

The rearrangement joins TRBV7-9 to TRBJ1-1, with TRBD1 identical over 7 bases. Germline V gene sequence: CDR1 SEHNR, CDR2 FQNEAQ (reference sequence). V gave up 4 bases and J gave up 5 bases; unmatched junction bases: 7. The CDR3 totals 14 residues. The CDR3 loop reads CASSWTGPGTEAFF. For the CDR3, the DNA is TGTGCCAGCAGCTGGACAGGCCCGGGGACTGAAGCTTTCTTT.

This chain joins TRBV7-2 and TRBJ1-2; TRBD1 might be the D (6 bases). Trimming took 7 bases from V and 4 from J, leaving 19 bases between them. Germline values: CDR1 SGHTA, CDR2 FQGNSA. The CDR3 is 15 residues long. CDR3 DNA sequence: TGTGCCAGCACCCAGGCCCCCGGACAGTTCTATGGCTACACCTTC. This translates into CASTQAPGQFYGYTF. The full variable domain, its missing parts supplied by reference TRBV7-2 and TRBJ1-2, is GAGVSQSPSNKVTEKGKDVELRCDPISGHTALYWYRQSLGQGLEFLIYFQGNSAPDKSGLPSDRFSAERTGGSVSTLTIQRTQQEDSAVYLCASTQAPGQFYGYTFGSGTRLTVV.

This chain uses TRBV4-3 with TRBJ1-4, with TRBD1 matching 8 bases. The CDR3 runs 17 residues. J gave up 8 bases and V 0 bases, and 11 bases lay outside the gene matches. Germline CDR1 is LGHNA and CDR2 is YSLEER. This chain's CDR3 is CASSQDTTSGQGEKLFF. The CDR3 nucleotides are TGCGCCAGCAGCCAAGATACTACTTCAGGACAGGGAGAAAAACTGTTTTTT.

V and J are TRBV5-1 and TRBJ1-3; D not resolved. Trimming shortened V by 0 bases and J by 3 bases, and 7 bases separated the two germline ends. The CDR3 is 14 residues long. CDR1 and CDR2 from the germline V gene are SGHRS and YFSETQ. The CDR3: CASSLADFGNTIYF. Here the CDR3 DNA reads TGCGCCAGCAGCTTGGCCGACTTTGGAAACACCATATATTTT.

The rearrangement uses TRBV9 and TRBJ2-3; 9 positions match TRBD2. V lost 0 bases to trimming and J lost 7 bases; unmatched junction nucleotides: 3. This CDR3 region has 14 residues. Germline V CDR1 and CDR2: SGDLS, YYNGEE. CDR3 nucleotide sequence: TGTGCCAGCAGCGTAGGCGGGGGGGCCTATACGCAGTATTTT. It translates to CASSVGGGAYTQYF.

The chain uses TRBV2 and TRBJ2-2; 7 positions match TRBD1. This CDR3 has 16 residues. V was pared by 6 bases and J by 4 bases, with 11 bases of the junction left unmatched. Germline V gene lookup returns CDR1 SNHLY and CDR2 FYNNEI. CDR3 amino acids: CASSLVRGRSTGELFF. As DNA, the CDR3 is TGTGCCAGCAGCCTAGTGAGGGGGCGAAGCACCGGGGAGCTGTTTTTT.

The V call is TRBV6-1, the J call TRBJ1-1, with TRBD1 as a possible D gene (6 bases). Looked up from germline, CDR1 is MNHNS and CDR2 is SASEGT. The CDR3 covers 13 residues. V was cut by 4 bases and J by 5 bases, with 11 bases left in between. Here the CDR3 DNA reads TGTGCCAGCAGTGTACACAGGGATACTGAAGCTTTCTTT. Translated: CASSVHRDTEAFF.

The rearrangement links TRBV30 to TRBJ1-1; 7 positions agree with TRBD1. Losses at the gene ends were 4 bases for V and 1 base for J; bases not matched to a gene: 12. This CDR3 is 16 amino acids long. In germline, CDR1 is GTSNPN, CDR2 SVGIG (reference sequence). The CDR3 nucleotides are TGTGCCTGGAAGACAAGGGACAGCCAGCAGAACACTGAAGCTTTCTTT. It codes for CAWKTRDSQQNTEAFF.

As concerns this clone: An end of the junction differs from the germline gene, which may be a read error. The CDR3 DNA sequence: TGTGCCAGCAACTTAGGGGTGTGGGCAGAACTGGGACGCAATCAGCCCCAGCATTTT. Protein: CASNLGVWAELGRNQPQHF. V gene TRBV11-2 combines with J gene TRBJ1-5; TRBD1 might be the D (5 bases). In germline, CDR1 is SGHAT, CDR2 FQNNGV. The CDR3 spans 19 residues.

This chain links TRBV14 with TRBJ1-2; unclear D gene. V was pared by 3 bases and J by 8 bases, with 13 bases between. Germline CDR1 SGHDN, CDR2 FVKESK. This CDR3 region has 13 residues. The CDR3 DNA follows: TGTGCCAGCAGCCAGATGCGGCTCTCGGGCTACACCTTC. Translation: CASSQMRLSGYTF.

The genes are TRBV5-8 and TRBJ2-3, with D perhaps TRBD1 (6 bases). This CDR3 comprises 16 residues. Germline CDR1 reads SGHTS; CDR2 reads YDEGEE. V was cut by 2 bases and J by 4 bases, with 17 bases left in between. CDR3 amino acids: CASSFQTGSEADTQYF. In nucleotides, the CDR3 is TGTGCCAGCAGCTTTCAAACAGGGTCTGAAGCAGATACGCAGTATTTT. The full variable domain, rest sourced from reference TRBV5-8 and TRBJ2-3, is EAGVTQSPTHLIKTRGQQATLRCSPISGHTSVYWYQQALGLGLQFLLWYDEGEERNRGNFPPRFSGRQFPNYSSELNVNALELEDSALYLCASSFQTGSEADTQYFGPGTRLTVL.

This sequence joins TRBV10-2 and TRBJ2-2, with 11 positions matching TRBD2. The CDR3 length is 15 residues. Per the germline V gene, CDR1 is WSHSY and CDR2 is SAAADI. V lost 6 bases and J lost 7; bases outside the gene matches: 7. The CDR3 sequence is CASRVAGGPVGELFF. The CDR3, as DNA: TGCGCCAGCAGGGTAGCGGGGGGGCCGGTCGGGGAGCTGTTTTTT.

CDR3 bases: TGTGCCAGCAGCTTGGCAGGGGGGGAGTCCTACGAGCAGTACTTC. Translating gives CASSLAGGESYEQYF. The chain employs TRBV7-2 and TRBJ2-7, with D possibly being TRBD1 or TRBD2 (7 bases each). Germline V gene lookup returns CDR1 SGHTA and CDR2 FQGNSA. Trimming left V 3 bases short and J 1 base short, with 13 bases between. The CDR3 is 15 residues long.

V and J are TRBV20-1 and TRBJ1-2, with D perhaps matching TRBD1 (6 bases). CDR1 is DFQATT, CDR2 SNEGSKA, per germline (reference sequence). The CDR3 loop spans 11 amino acids. The V and J ends lost 4 bases and 5 bases respectively, with 8 bases between them. DNA of the CDR3: TGCAGTGCTACGACAGGTTATGGCTACACCTTC. It translates to CSATTGYGYTF.

The genes are TRBV11-2 and TRBJ1-4, with D possibly matching TRBD1 (5 bases). Germline V CDR1 and CDR2: SGHAT, FQNNGV. The CDR3 runs to 14 residues. V was pared by 0 bases and J by 8 bases, with 10 bases between. The CDR3 reads CASSLDRGREKLFF. The DNA of the CDR3 is TGTGCCAGCAGCTTAGATCGGGGCCGCGAAAAACTGTTTTTT.

V and J are TRBV19 and TRBJ1-6, with D unclear. CDR3 length: 15 residues. V was trimmed by 0 bases and J by 6 bases, leaving 9 bases between them. Germline-derived CDR1 and CDR2 are LNHDA and SQIVND (reference sequence). The DNA of the CDR3 is TGTGCCAGTAGTATAGACACAAACCCTAATTCACCCCTCCACTTT. It specifies CASSIDTNPNSPLHF.

The chain is built from TRBV10-3 and TRBJ1-5; 8 bases map to TRBD1. Germline values: CDR1 ENHRY, CDR2 SYGVKD. V dropped 3 bases and J dropped 3; count of bases not matched to a gene: 7. The CDR3 sequence is 16 residues long. CDR3 bases: TGTGCCATCAGTGATAAAGAGACAGGGGCCAATCAGCCCCAGCATTTT. The encoded protein is CAISDKETGANQPQHF.

This clone was detected only once. The V and J genes are TRBV27 and TRBJ2-4; 9 nucleotides line up with TRBD2. Germline V lookup: CDR1 MNHEY, CDR2 SMNVEV (reference sequence). The CDR3 contains 16 residues. V shed 6 bases and J 3 bases; nucleotides not matched to a gene: 9. CDR3 DNA sequence: TGTGCCAGCAGGGCGGGAGGGGGGCTAGGCAAAAACATTCAGTACTTC. The encoded protein is CASRAGGGLGKNIQYF.